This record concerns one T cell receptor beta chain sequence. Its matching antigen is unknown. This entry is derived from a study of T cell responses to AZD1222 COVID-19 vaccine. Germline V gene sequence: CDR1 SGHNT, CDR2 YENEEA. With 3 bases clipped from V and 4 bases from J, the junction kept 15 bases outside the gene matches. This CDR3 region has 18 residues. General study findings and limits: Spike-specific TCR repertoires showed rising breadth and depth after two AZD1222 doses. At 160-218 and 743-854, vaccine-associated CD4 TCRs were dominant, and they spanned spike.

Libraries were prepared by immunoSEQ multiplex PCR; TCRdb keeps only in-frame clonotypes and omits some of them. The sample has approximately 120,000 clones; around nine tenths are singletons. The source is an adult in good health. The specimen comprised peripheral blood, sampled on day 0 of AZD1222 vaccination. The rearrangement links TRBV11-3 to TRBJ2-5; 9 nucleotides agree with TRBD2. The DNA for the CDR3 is TGTGCCAGCAGCTTGGGACTAGCAGTTCACCACGGGCGAGAGACCCAGTACTTC. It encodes CASSLGLAVHHGRETQYF. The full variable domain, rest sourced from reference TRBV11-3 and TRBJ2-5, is EAGVVQSPRYKIIEKKQPVAFWCNPISGHNTLYWYLQNLGQGPELLIRYENEEAVDDSQLPKDRFSAERLKGVDSTLKIQPAELGDSAVYLCASSLGLAVHHGRETQYFGPGTRLLVL.